Below, 13 T cell receptor beta chains from the same sample are listed, as sequenced in a study of T cell responses to AZD1222 COVID-19 vaccine. Generated by immunoSEQ multiplex PCR, the TCRdb table keeps only in-frame clones and is missing some. This repertoire shows about 100,000 clones, approximately 89% found once; its top ten account for roughly a tenth. Sequencing was performed on peripheral blood, taken 28 days after the second AZD1222 dose. The receptors were sampled from an adult who received the AZD1222 COVID-19 vaccine.

The chain has TRBV10-3 and TRBJ2-1; 8 bases align to TRBD2. V lost 6 bases to trimming and J lost 8 bases; unmatched junction nucleotides: 6. Germline assignment: CDR1 ENHRY and CDR2 SYGVKD. This CDR3 is 13 amino acids long. The CDR3 DNA reads TGTGCCATCAGCTCCGGGGGGGTCGATGAGCAGTTCTTC. This encodes CAISSGGVDEQFF.

V is TRBV4-1 and J is TRBJ1-1, with 8 bases matching TRBD1. Germline assignment: CDR1 MGHRA and CDR2 YSYEKL. Unmatched junction bases numbered 4, after V lost 3 bases and J lost 1 base. The CDR3 is 15 amino acids. The CDR3 protein is CASSQTGQANTEAFF. For the CDR3, the DNA is TGCGCCAGCAGCCAGACGGGACAGGCGAACACTGAAGCTTTCTTT.

This clone showed up just once. The V and J genes are TRBV11-2 and TRBJ2-7; D uncertain. Germline assignment: CDR1 SGHAT and CDR2 FQNNGV. This CDR3 is built from 13 residues. The V gene lost 5 bases and the J gene lost 0 bases, with 8 bases spanning the gap. The CDR3 DNA reads as TGTGCCAGCAGCCCGGAGTACTCCTACGAGCAGTACTTC. Translated: CASSPEYSYEQYF.

The chain recombines TRBV12-5 with TRBJ1-2, with 10 bases that match TRBD1. The CDR3 loop spans 17 amino acids. The ends lost 6 bases at V and 2 bases at J; junction bases unmatched: 12. CDR1 and CDR2 from the germline V gene are LGHNT and FRNRAP. CDR3 in amino acids: CASGRPGQGTFNYGYTF. The CDR3 coding sequence is TGTGCTAGTGGACGTCCGGGACAGGGGACCTTCAACTATGGCTACACCTTC.

This clone was detected a few times. V gene TRBV7-9 combines with J gene TRBJ2-7, with 7 bases aligning to TRBD1. Germline lookup yields CDR1 SEHNR and CDR2 FQNEAQ (reference sequence). This CDR3 spans 15 amino acids. J was trimmed by 5 bases and V by 3 bases; bases with no gene match: 10. CDR3 nucleotide sequence: TGTGCCAGCAGCTTGACCGGGACAGCCTTGAACGAGCAGTACTTC. Its translation is CASSLTGTALNEQYF.

This rearrangement joins TRBV28 to TRBJ1-2; 7 nucleotides match TRBD1. J was trimmed by 2 bases and V by 5 bases; bases with no gene match: 8. Germline CDR1 reads MDHEN; CDR2 reads SYDVKM. The CDR3 is 15 residues long. CDR3 in amino acids: CASSPPGQLNYGYTF. The CDR3 bases are TGTGCCAGCAGTCCCCCGGGACAGCTAAACTATGGCTACACCTTC.

The genes are TRBV27 and TRBJ1-2, with 7 bases fitting TRBD1. CDR1 MNHEY and CDR2 SMNVEV come from the germline V gene (reference sequence). After removal of 1 base from V and 2 bases from J, the junction contained 4 bases not matched to a gene. The CDR3 loop spans 15 amino acids. The CDR3 DNA follows: TGTGCCAGCAGTTTATACAGGGGTTCCAACTATGGCTACACCTTC. Its protein product is CASSLYRGSNYGYTF.

This chain connects TRBV6-5 to TRBJ2-4; D not certain. The V and J ends lost 2 bases and 0 bases respectively, with 11 bases between them. Germline values: CDR1 MNHEY, CDR2 SVGAGI. The CDR3 is 16 amino acids. The CDR3 DNA reads TGTGCCAGCAGTTACGGAGCTCAGCTAGCCAAAAACATTCAGTACTTC. Residues: CASSYGAQLAKNIQYF.

This clone was seen a single time. The chain is built from TRBV19 and TRBJ2-1; tentatively, D is TRBD2 (6 bases). CDR1 LNHDA and CDR2 SQIVND come from the germline V gene (reference sequence). CDR3 length: 16 amino acids. The V gene lost 5 bases and the J gene lost 6 bases, with 20 bases spanning the gap. The CDR3 DNA is TGTGCCAGTAGTGCCGACCGGGACTCAATTGCCAATGAGCAGTTCTTC. This translates into CASSADRDSIANEQFF.

In its sample, this clone was seen once. The chain combines TRBV7-2 with TRBJ2-1; D remains ambiguous. V was clipped by 5 bases and J by 7 bases, with 9 bases between them. The CDR3 consists of 12 residues. Germline assignment: CDR1 SGHTA and CDR2 FQGNSA. This chain's CDR3 is CASSPPSNEQFF. The CDR3 DNA reads as TGTGCCAGCAGCCCACCGTCAAATGAGCAGTTCTTC.

The rearrangement links TRBV20-1 to TRBJ2-7; D is unresolved. Germline-derived CDR1 and CDR2 are DFQATT and SNEGSKA (reference sequence). Trimming left V 3 bases short and J 2 bases short, with 8 bases between. CDR3 size: 12 residues. In DNA, the CDR3 is TGCAGTGCTAGTGGGCCTACCTACGAGCAGTACTTC. Its protein product is CSASGPTYEQYF.

The chain has TRBV28 and TRBJ1-6, with D unclear. Germline V gene sequence: CDR1 MDHEN, CDR2 SYDVKM. Trimming removed 5 bases at V and 8 bases at J, with 10 bases between. The CDR3 is 13 residues long. The DNA for the CDR3 is TGTGCCAGCAGTGAGAGGCACGATTCACCCCTCCACTTT. Its translation is CASSERHDSPLHF.

This chain joins TRBV7-9 and TRBJ1-6, with TRBD1 matching 10 bases. Germline trimming cut 5 bases from V and 10 bases from J; bases unmatched to any gene: 8. There are 15 residues in the CDR3. In germline, CDR1 is SEHNR, CDR2 FQNEAQ (reference sequence). CDR3 protein: CASSPATGGASPLHF. The CDR3 region has the DNA TGTGCCAGCAGCCCCGCGACAGGGGGCGCATCACCCCTCCACTTT.